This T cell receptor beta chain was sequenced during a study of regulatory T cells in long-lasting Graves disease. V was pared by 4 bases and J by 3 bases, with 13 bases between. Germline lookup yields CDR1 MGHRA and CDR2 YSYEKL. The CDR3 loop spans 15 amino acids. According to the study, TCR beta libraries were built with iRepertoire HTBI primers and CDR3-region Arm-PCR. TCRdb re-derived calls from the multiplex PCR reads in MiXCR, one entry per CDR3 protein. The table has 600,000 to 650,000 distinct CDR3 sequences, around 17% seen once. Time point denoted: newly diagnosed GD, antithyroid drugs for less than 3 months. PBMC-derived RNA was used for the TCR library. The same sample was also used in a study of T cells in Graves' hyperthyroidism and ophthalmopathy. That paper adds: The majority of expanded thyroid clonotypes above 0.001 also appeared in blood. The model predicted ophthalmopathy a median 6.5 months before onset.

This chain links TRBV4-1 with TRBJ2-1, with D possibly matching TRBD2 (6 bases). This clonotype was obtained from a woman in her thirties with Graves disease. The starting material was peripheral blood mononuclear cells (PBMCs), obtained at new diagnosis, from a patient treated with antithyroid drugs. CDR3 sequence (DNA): TGCGCCAGCAGCCGGCAGGGAGGAATCTACAATGAGCAGTTCTTC. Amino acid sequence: CASSRQGGIYNEQFF.